This T cell receptor beta chain appears in the sequencing data of a study of blood T cell repertoires in COVID-19. Study-level information: Specimens from acute and convalescent COVID-19 originated in the United States, Italy and Spain. The cDNA or gDNA used as material had been derived from T cells, B-cell-depleted T cells, or PBMCs.

The Seattle patients joined while their infection was active and were tracked longitudinally afterward. The trim removed 5 bases at V and 6 bases at J, leaving 7 bases unmatched. The CDR3 spans 15 residues. From germline, CDR1 is LGHDT and CDR2 YNNKEL (reference sequence). As processed by the authors: From reference gene primer amplification, estimates of nucleated cell counts were derived. Measured with immunoSEQ multiplex PCR; TCRdb has only the in-frame clones, and not every one. That table furnishes V, J and clone size, whereas the DNA furnished D and trimming. The sample holds around 340,000 clones, 89% seen once.

Sequenced: peripheral blood. The rearrangement uses TRBV3-1 (or the pseudogene TRBV3-2) and TRBJ2-1; 10 nucleotides match TRBD1. The receptor's source is a woman aged 55-69 years with COVID-19, enrolled during active disease. The CDR3 protein is CASSRRTGGGNEQFF. As DNA, the CDR3 is TGTGCCAGCAGCAGACGGACAGGGGGGGGCAATGAGCAGTTCTTC.